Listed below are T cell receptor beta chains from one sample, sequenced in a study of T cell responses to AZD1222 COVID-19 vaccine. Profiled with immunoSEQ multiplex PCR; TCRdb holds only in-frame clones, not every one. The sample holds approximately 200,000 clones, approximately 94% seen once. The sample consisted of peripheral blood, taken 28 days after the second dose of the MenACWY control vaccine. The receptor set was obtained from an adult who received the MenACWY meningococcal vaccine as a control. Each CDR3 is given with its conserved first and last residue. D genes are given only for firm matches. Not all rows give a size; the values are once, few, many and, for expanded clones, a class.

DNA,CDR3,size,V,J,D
TGTGCCAGCAGCCGGGATGCATACGAGCAGTACTTC,CASSRDAYEQYF,.,TRBV7-9,TRBJ2-7,.
TGTGCCTGGTACAATCAAGGTTCGGGCAGGACCCAGTACTTC,CAWYNQGSGRTQYF,.,TRBV30,TRBJ2-5,.
TGTGCCAGCAGCTTATCTCCGGGAGATCTTCGGGAGACCCAGTACTTC,CASSLSPGDLRETQYF,.,TRBV7-8,TRBJ2-5,.
TGTGCCAGCAGTAGTAGTCCGGTGGGGAACACTGAAGCTTTCTTT,CASSSSPVGNTEAFF,.,TRBV28,TRBJ1-1,.
TGTGCCTCCCGGACAGGGGGCACTGAAGCTTTCTTT,CASRTGGTEAFF,once,TRBV19,TRBJ1-1,TRBD1
TGTGCCAGCAGCCTACCGGTTAACGGCCTGACGAACACTGAAGCTTTCTTT,CASSLPVNGLTNTEAFF,once,TRBV5-4,TRBJ1-1,.
TGTGCCAGCAGCAAAGGAGAGACCCGTGCTAGCACAGATACGCAGTATTTT,CASSKGETRASTDTQYF,.,TRBV21-1,TRBJ2-3,.
TGTGCCTGGTCCGGGGACAGGCTATCCTACGAGCAGTACTTC,CAWSGDRLSYEQYF,.,TRBV30,TRBJ2-7,TRBD1
TGTGCCAGCAGCTTAGATTCGAAGGTCGGGAGGAGGGGGAATACGCAGTATTTT,CASSLDSKVGRRGNTQYF,.,TRBV11-2,TRBJ2-3,.
TGTGCCAGCAGTTTGAATTATGGCGGCGAGCAGTACTTC,CASSLNYGGEQYF,.,TRBV27,TRBJ2-7,.
TGCGCCAGCAGCCAAGTACCGGGAGACACAGATACGCAGTATTTT,CASSQVPGDTDTQYF,.,TRBV4-1,TRBJ2-3,.
TGTGCCAGCCTTTCCCACGGGAGAACCTACAATGAGCAGTTCTTC,CASLSHGRTYNEQFF,.,TRBV7-2,TRBJ2-1,.
TGTGCCACCAGCAGAGATAGGAGGGGCGATCAGCCCCAGCATTTT,CATSRDRRGDQPQHF,.,TRBV15,TRBJ1-5,.
TGTGCCAGCAGTTCCCGGGGGGGGGCCTATGGCTACACCTTC,CASSSRGGAYGYTF,.,TRBV27,TRBJ1-2,.
TGTGCCAGCAGCCCCCGGGATCTGGGGTCACCCCTCCACTTT,CASSPRDLGSPLHF,.,TRBV16,TRBJ1-6,.
TGTGCCAGCAGCGCTGAATACAATGAGCAGTTCTTC,CASSAEYNEQFF,.,TRBV7-3,TRBJ2-1,.
TGTGCCAGCAGCTTAGGAGGCTCAGAGTCCTACGAGCAGTACTTC,CASSLGGSESYEQYF,.,TRBV11-3,TRBJ2-7,.
TGTGCCATCAGTGAGATAGGGAACTACGAGCAGTACTTC,CAISEIGNYEQYF,.,TRBV10-3,TRBJ2-7,.
TGTGCCAGCAGCTCCCTAGCGGGGGGACAAGAGACCCAGTACTTC,CASSSLAGGQETQYF,.,TRBV7-9,TRBJ2-5,TRBD2
TGTGCCAGCAGTTCAACCTCTCGCGAGCAGTACTTC,CASSSTSREQYF,once,TRBV28,TRBJ2-7,.
TGTGCCAGCAGTTTAGGTCTCGGGTATGGCTACACCTTC,CASSLGLGYGYTF,.,TRBV12-3/TRBV12-4,TRBJ1-2,.
TGTGCCACCAGTGACCCTCGCGGCGAGGTCAGGGGGTCCCAAGAGACCCAGTACTTC,CATSDPRGEVRGSQETQYF,.,TRBV24-1,TRBJ2-5,TRBD1
TGTGCCAGCAGTGCTCCCGGTAGCGGGAGGGCCCACTACGAGCAGTACTTC,CASSAPGSGRAHYEQYF,.,TRBV6-1,TRBJ2-7,TRBD2
TGTGCCAGTGGTACCGGGACAGGTTCCCAAGAGCAGTACTTC,CASGTGTGSQEQYF,.,TRBV19,TRBJ2-7,TRBD1
TGTGCCAGCAGCTCCCTATGGGCCTCCCATGGCTACACCTTC,CASSSLWASHGYTF,.,TRBV5-8,TRBJ1-2,.
TGTGCCAGCAGTCCCCGGGACTTAAGAGGGAGGGCGAACACCGGGGAGCTGTTTTTT,CASSPRDLRGRANTGELFF,.,TRBV27,TRBJ2-2,TRBD2
TGTGCCAGCAGTGACGCAGGGGGCTCTGAAGCTTTCTTT,CASSDAGGSEAFF,.,TRBV6-1,TRBJ1-1,TRBD1
TGTGCCTGGAGTCCCCAACCAGGGGCTGAAGCTTTCTTT,CAWSPQPGAEAFF,.,TRBV30,TRBJ1-1,.
TGTGCCAGTGGGGGGCTAGCGGACACCGGGGAGCTGTTTTTT,CASGGLADTGELFF,.,TRBV28,TRBJ2-2,.
TGTGCCAGCACTCCCGGGGGTCAGCCCCAGCATTTT,CASTPGGQPQHF,once,TRBV6-5,TRBJ1-5,.
TGTGCCATCAGTGAAGGGGGCTCTGGGGCCAACGTCCTGACTTTC,CAISEGGSGANVLTF,.,TRBV10-3,TRBJ2-6,.
TGTGCCAGTAACCAACACAGGGGGCCAGGGACCGGGGAGCTGTTTTTT,CASNQHRGPGTGELFF,.,TRBV19,TRBJ2-2,TRBD1